This paragraph reports one TCR beta chain. The data were taken from a study of blood T cell repertoires in COVID-19. In the study overall: Acute and convalescent COVID-19 specimens originated in the United States, Italy and Spain. T cells, B-cell-depleted T cells, or PBMCs provided the cDNA or gDNA that served as material.

Authors' analysis steps: Reference gene primer amplification yielded estimated nucleated cell counts. Some clones are missing from TCRdb's copy, which holds only in-frame ones; the method was immunoSEQ multiplex PCR. V, J and clone size are those of that table, while D and trimming were read from the DNA. The sample holds roughly 250,000 clones; 70% to 90% are singletons and the top ten take around 2.2%. The ends were cut back, 3 bases at V and 0 bases at J, with 15 bases in the middle. CDR1 is KGHSY, CDR2 FQNENV, per germline. The CDR3 sequence is 17 residues long. The source material was peripheral blood. J is TRBJ1-3 and V is TRBV16; D not certain. The receptor was derived from a middle-aged woman who had recovered from COVID-19. Here the CDR3 reads CASSHPLLMSSGNTIYF. CDR3 DNA: TGTGCCAGCAGCCACCCGCTCCTGATGAGCTCTGGAAACACCATATATTTT.